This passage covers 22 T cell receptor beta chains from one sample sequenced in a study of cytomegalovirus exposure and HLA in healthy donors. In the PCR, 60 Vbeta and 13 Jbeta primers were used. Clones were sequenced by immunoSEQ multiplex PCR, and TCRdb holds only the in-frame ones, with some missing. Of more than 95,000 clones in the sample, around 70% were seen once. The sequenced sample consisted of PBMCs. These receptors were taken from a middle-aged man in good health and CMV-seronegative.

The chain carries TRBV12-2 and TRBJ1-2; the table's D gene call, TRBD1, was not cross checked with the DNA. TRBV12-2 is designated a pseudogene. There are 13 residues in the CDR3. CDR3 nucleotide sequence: TGTGCAAGTCGTGCAACAGGGGGAGATGGCTACACCTTC. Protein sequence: CASRATGGDGYTF.

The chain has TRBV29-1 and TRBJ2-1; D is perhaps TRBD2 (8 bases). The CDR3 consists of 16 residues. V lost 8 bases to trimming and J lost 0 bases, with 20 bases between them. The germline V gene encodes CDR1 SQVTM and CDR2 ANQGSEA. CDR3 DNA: TGCAGCATCCAAGGGGGCGGGGGGAGCTCCTACAATGAGCAGTTCTTC. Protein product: CSIQGGGGSSYNEQFF.

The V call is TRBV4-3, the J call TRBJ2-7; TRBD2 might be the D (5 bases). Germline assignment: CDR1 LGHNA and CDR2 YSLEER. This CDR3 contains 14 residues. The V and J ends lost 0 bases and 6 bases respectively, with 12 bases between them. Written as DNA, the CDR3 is TGCGCCAGCAGCCAAGAAACCGGGGTAGGCGAGCAGTACTTC. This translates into CASSQETGVGEQYF.

In DNA, the CDR3 is TGTGCCACACAGAAGGGGACAGAAAATAATTCACCCCTCCACTTT. Translation gives CATQKGTENNSPLHF. The rearrangement joins TRBV10-3 to TRBJ1-6; 7 nucleotides agree with TRBD1. The CDR3 is 15 amino acids. Trimming took 10 bases from V and 5 from J; bases not matched to a gene: 11. Germline V CDR1 and CDR2: ENHRY, SYGVKD.

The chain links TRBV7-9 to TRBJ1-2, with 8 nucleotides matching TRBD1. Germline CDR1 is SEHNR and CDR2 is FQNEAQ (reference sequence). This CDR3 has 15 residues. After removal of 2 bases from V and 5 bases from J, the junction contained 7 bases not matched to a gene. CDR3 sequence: CASSLRAGTGYGYTF. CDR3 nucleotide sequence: TGTGCCAGCAGCTTAAGGGCCGGGACAGGTTATGGCTACACCTTC.

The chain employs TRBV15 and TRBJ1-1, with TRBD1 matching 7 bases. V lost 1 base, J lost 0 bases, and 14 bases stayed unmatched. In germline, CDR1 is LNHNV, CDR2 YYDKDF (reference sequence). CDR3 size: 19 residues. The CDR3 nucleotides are TGTGCCACCAGCAGAGGTGGGACAGCGGATTTTATCATGAACACTGAAGCTTTCTTT. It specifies CATSRGGTADFIMNTEAFF.

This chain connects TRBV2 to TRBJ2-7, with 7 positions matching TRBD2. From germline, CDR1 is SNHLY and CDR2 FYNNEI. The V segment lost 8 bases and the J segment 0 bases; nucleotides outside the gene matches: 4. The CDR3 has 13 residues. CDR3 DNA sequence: TGTGCCAGCCAGGGAGGGAGCTCCTACGAGCAGTACTTC. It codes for CASQGGSSYEQYF.

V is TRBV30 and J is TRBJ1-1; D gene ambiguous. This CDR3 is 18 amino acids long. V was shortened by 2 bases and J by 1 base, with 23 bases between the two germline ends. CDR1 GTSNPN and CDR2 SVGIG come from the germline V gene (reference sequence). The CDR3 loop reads CAWSIIERRGSRNTEAFF. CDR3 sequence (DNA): TGTGCCTGGAGTATTATAGAACGTCGGGGAAGTCGGAACACTGAAGCTTTCTTT.

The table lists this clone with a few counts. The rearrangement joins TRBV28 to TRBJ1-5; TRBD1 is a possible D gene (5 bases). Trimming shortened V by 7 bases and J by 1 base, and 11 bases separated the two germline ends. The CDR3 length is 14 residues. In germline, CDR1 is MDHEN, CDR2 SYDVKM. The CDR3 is CASMTALSNQPQHF. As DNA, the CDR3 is TGTGCCAGCATGACAGCCCTAAGCAATCAGCCCCAGCATTTT.

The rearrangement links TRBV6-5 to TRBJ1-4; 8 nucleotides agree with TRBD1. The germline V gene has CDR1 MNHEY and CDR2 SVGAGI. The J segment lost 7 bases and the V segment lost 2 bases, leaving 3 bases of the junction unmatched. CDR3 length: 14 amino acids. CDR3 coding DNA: TGTGCCAGCAGTTACGCAGGGGGCTTTGAAAAACTGTTTTTT. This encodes CASSYAGGFEKLFF.

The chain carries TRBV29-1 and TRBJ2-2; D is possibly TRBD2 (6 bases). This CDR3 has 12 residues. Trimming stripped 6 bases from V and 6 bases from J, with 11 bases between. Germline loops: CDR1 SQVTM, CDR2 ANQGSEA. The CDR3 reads CSVLGGSGELFF. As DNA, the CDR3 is TGCAGCGTCCTCGGGGGATCCGGGGAGCTGTTTTTT.

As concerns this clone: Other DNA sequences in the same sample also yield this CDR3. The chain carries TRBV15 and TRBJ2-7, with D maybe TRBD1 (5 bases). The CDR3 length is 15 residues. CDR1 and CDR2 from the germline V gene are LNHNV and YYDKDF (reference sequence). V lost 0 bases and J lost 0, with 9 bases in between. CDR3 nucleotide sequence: TGTGCCACCAGCAGAGAGAGCAGGGCCTCCTACGAGCAGTACTTC. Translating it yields CATSRESRASYEQYF.

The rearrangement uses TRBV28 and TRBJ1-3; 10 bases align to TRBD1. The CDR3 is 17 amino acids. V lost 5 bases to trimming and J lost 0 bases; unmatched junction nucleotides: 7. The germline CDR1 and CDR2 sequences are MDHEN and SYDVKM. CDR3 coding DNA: TGTGCCAGCAGTCCAATCGGGACAGGGGTCTCTGGAAACACCATATATTTT. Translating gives CASSPIGTGVSGNTIYF.

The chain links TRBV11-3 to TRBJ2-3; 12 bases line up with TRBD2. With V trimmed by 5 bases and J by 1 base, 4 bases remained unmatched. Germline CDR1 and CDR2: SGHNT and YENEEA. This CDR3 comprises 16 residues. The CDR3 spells CASSPWTSGGTDTQYF. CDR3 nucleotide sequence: TGTGCCAGCAGCCCCTGGACTAGCGGGGGCACAGATACGCAGTATTTT. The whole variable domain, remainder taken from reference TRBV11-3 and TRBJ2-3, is EAGVVQSPRYKIIEKKQPVAFWCNPISGHNTLYWYLQNLGQGPELLIRYENEEAVDDSQLPKDRFSAERLKGVDSTLKIQPAELGDSAVYLCASSPWTSGGTDTQYFGPGTRLTVL.

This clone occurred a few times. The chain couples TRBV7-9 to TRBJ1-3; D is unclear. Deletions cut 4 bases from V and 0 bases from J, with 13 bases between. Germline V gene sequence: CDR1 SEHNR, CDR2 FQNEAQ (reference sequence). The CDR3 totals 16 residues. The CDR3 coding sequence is TGTGCCAGCAGCTCCCAAGGGAGCCCCTCTGGAAACACCATATATTTT. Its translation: CASSSQGSPSGNTIYF.

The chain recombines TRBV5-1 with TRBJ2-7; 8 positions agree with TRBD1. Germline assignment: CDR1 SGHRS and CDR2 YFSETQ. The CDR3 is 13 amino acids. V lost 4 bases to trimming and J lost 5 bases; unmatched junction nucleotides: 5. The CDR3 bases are TGCGCCAGCAGCACCCGGACAGGGAACGAGCAGTACTTC. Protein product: CASSTRTGNEQYF.

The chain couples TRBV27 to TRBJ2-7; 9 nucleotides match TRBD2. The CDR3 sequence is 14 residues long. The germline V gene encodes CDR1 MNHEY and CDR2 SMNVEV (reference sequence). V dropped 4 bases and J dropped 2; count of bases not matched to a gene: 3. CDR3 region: CASSSAGGAYEQYF. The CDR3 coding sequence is TGTGCCAGCAGTTCAGCGGGGGGTGCCTACGAGCAGTACTTC.

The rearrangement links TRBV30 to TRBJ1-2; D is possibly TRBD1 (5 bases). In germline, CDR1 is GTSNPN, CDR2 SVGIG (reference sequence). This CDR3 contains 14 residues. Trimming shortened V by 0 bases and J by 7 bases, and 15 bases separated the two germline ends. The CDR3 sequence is CAWSVKGVRSGYTF. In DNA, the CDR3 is TGTGCCTGGAGTGTAAAAGGGGTACGGTCTGGCTACACCTTC.

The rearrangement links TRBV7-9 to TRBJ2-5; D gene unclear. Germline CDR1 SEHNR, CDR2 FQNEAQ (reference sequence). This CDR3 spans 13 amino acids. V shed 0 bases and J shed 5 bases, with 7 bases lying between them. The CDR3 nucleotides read TGTGCCAGCAGCTTAGCCGGGTATGAGACCCAGTACTTC. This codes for CASSLAGYETQYF.

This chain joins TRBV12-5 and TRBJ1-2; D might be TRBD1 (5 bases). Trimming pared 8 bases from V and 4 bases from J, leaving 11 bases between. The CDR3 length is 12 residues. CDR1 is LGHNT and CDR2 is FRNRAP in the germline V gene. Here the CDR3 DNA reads TGTGCTAGTCTCAGGGATTCCTATGGCTACACCTTC. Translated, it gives CASLRDSYGYTF.

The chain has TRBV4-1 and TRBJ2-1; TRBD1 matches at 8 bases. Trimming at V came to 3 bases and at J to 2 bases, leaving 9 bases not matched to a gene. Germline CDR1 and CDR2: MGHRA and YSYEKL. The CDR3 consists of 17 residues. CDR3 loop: CASSQTGTGQTYNEQFF. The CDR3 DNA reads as TGCGCCAGCAGCCAGACCGGGACAGGACAAACCTACAATGAGCAGTTCTTC.

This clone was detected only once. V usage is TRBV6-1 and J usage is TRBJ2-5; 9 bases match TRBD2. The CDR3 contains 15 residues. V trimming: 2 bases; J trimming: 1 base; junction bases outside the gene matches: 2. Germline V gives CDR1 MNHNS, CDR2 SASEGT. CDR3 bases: TGTGCCAGCAGTGAACTAGCGGGGACCCAAGAGACCCAGTACTTC. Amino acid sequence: CASSELAGTQETQYF.